The 29 T cell receptor beta chains reported below all come from one sample, sequenced in a study of PD-L1 blockade in urothelial cancer (dated 2017 in TCRdb). The library came from the immunoSEQ multiplex PCR assay. TCRdb obtained this table from immuneACCESS and retained in-frame rearrangements with V and J assigned. These tables miss some clones; where compared with another copy, unresolved V genes account for less than half of the shortfall, and the remainder is unexplained. Here the sample has 120,000 or so clones; 86% occur a single time. The top ten constitute about 2.4% of the sample. The time point label here, explained by the study, means: peripheral blood 6 weeks after treatment start. The specimen comprised PBMCs, sampled around atezolizumab (anti-PD-L1) treatment. These TCRs come from a man aged 45-60 years with urothelial cancer.

The genes are TRBV5-1 and TRBJ1-2, with TRBD1 as a possible D gene (5 bases). The CDR3 totals 14 residues. Germline V CDR1 and CDR2: SGHRS, YFSETQ. The germline V and J ends were trimmed by 0 bases and 3 bases, with 9 bases remaining between them. CDR3 region: CASSLDGRDYGYTF. The CDR3 DNA is TGCGCCAGCAGCTTGGATGGCAGGGACTATGGCTACACCTTC.

This clone appeared a few times. The chain uses TRBV6-1 and TRBJ1-2; D is unresolved. Trimming took off 7 bases at V and 6 bases at J, with 15 bases between the two ends. Germline V CDR1 and CDR2: MNHNS, SASEGT. CDR3 length: 13 residues. The CDR3 DNA sequence: TGTGCCAGCATCTTGGCTTTTGCTGATGGCTACACCTTC. Protein: CASILAFADGYTF.

J is TRBJ2-3 and V is TRBV27, with 11 bases aligning to TRBD2. After removal of 5 bases from V and 1 base from J, the junction contained 2 bases not matched to a gene. The CDR3 is made up of 15 amino acids. Germline CDR1 reads MNHEY; CDR2 reads SMNVEV (reference sequence). CDR3 bases: TGTGCCAGCAGTGTGACTAGCGGGGGCACAGATACGCAGTATTTT. It translates to CASSVTSGGTDTQYF.

This clone has only one observation. The chain has TRBV28 and TRBJ2-1; the match to TRBD2 covers 12 bases. V lost 5 bases and J lost 2; bases outside the gene matches: 4. From germline, CDR1 is MDHEN and CDR2 SYDVKM. The CDR3 covers 16 residues. CDR3 amino acids: CASSLASGRAYNEQFF. CDR3 coding DNA: TGTGCCAGCAGTCTCGCTAGCGGGAGGGCCTACAATGAGCAGTTCTTC.

CDR3 loop: CASSLAGRSTDTQYF. The CDR3 DNA reads TGTGCCAGCAGTTTAGCGGGGCGGTCCACAGATACGCAGTATTTT. This rearrangement joins TRBV28 to TRBJ2-3; possibly TRBD2 for D (6 bases). The CDR3 is 15 residues long. CDR1 is MDHEN, CDR2 SYDVKM, per germline. Trimming pared 2 bases from V and 2 bases from J, leaving 11 bases between.

The chain has TRBV18 and TRBJ2-7; 8 bases are a match to TRBD1. From germline, CDR1 is KGHSH and CDR2 LQKENI. The CDR3 runs to 16 residues. Losses at the gene ends were 1 base for V and 6 bases for J; bases not matched to a gene: 11. The CDR3 nucleotides read TGTGCCAGCTCACCACGAGGACAGGGCCTAGCTATCGAGCAGTACTTC. The encoded protein is CASSPRGQGLAIEQYF.

The genes are TRBV11-2 and TRBJ2-1; no clear D. CDR3 size: 16 residues. CDR1 and CDR2 from the germline V gene are SGHAT and FQNNGV. V lost 0 bases, J lost 1 base, and 10 bases lay in between. The CDR3 spells CASSLDPRPSYNEQFF. CDR3 DNA: TGTGCCAGCAGCTTAGATCCGCGCCCTTCCTACAATGAGCAGTTCTTC.

V usage is TRBV14 and J usage is TRBJ2-2; 11 bases are shared with TRBD2. Germline trimming cut 0 bases from V and 6 bases from J; bases unmatched to any gene: 9. This CDR3 is 18 amino acids long. Looked up from germline, CDR1 is SGHDN and CDR2 is FVKESK. CDR3 protein: CASSQDRKTSGIAGELFF. In DNA form, the CDR3 reads TGTGCCAGCAGCCAAGATCGCAAGACTAGCGGGATCGCCGGGGAGCTGTTTTTT.

The chain is built from TRBV2 and TRBJ2-3; D possibly corresponds to TRBD2 (6 bases). V lost 4 bases and J lost 5, with 16 bases in between. There are 15 residues in the CDR3. Germline V gives CDR1 SNHLY, CDR2 FYNNEI. CDR3 region: CASSGTGVQKDTQYF. CDR3 in DNA: TGTGCCAGCAGTGGGACGGGAGTCCAAAAAGATACGCAGTATTTT.

This rearrangement joins TRBV7-9 to TRBJ1-1; no clear D gene. CDR1 and CDR2 from the germline V gene are SEHNR and FQNEAQ (reference sequence). V was shortened by 5 bases and J by 2 bases, with 15 bases between the two germline ends. The CDR3 sequence is 15 residues long. CDR3 in DNA: TGTGCCAGCAGCCTCATGAAAACAGCAAACACTGAAGCTTTCTTT. Translating it yields CASSLMKTANTEAFF.

CDR3 loop: CASSKIAAGNTGELFF. The CDR3 nucleotides are TGTGCCAGCAGTAAAATAGCGGCGGGGAACACCGGGGAGCTGTTTTTT. The chain employs TRBV28 and TRBJ2-2, with TRBD2 as a possible D gene (6 bases). CDR3 length: 16 residues. Trimming removed 5 bases from V and 1 base from J, with 14 bases in between. Germline values: CDR1 MDHEN, CDR2 SYDVKM.

CDR3 nucleotide sequence: TGTGCCAGCAGCTTAGGAGGACAGGGTAGCACCGGGGAGCTGTTTTTT. Residues: CASSLGGQGSTGELFF. The V call is TRBV11-3, the J call TRBJ2-2; TRBD1 aligns across 8 bases. V gave up 1 base and J gave up 4 bases; unmatched junction bases: 5. The CDR3 runs to 16 residues. CDR1 and CDR2 from the germline V gene are SGHNT and YENEEA.

The chain joins TRBV5-1 to TRBJ2-3, with a weak D call TRBD2 (5 bases). The CDR3 covers 16 residues. Trimming removed 4 bases from V and 4 bases from J, with 19 bases in between. CDR1 and CDR2 from the germline V gene are SGHRS and YFSETQ. DNA of the CDR3: TGCGCCAGCAGCATTCCTCTCGGGGTGGGCTCAGATACGCAGTATTTT. Translating gives CASSIPLGVGSDTQYF.

The chain combines TRBV28 with TRBJ1-5, with 8 bases fitting TRBD1. Germline V gene data show CDR1 as MDHEN and CDR2 as SYDVKM. The CDR3 has 12 amino acids. Germline trimming cut 11 bases from V and 3 bases from J; bases unmatched to any gene: 3. The CDR3 DNA reads TGTGCCCTCAGGGGGCCCAATCAGCCCCAGCATTTT. It encodes CALRGPNQPQHF.

CDR3 amino acids: CASSVTPGGTNEKLFF. In DNA form, the CDR3 reads TGTGCCAGCAGCGTCACCCCGGGGGGAACTAATGAAAAACTGTTTTTT. The chain uses TRBV9 and TRBJ1-4; D perhaps matches TRBD1 (5 bases). Germline V gene data show CDR1 as SGDLS and CDR2 as YYNGEE. V lost 2 bases and J lost 1, with 12 bases in between. The CDR3 is made up of 16 amino acids.

The chain combines TRBV7-8 with TRBJ1-3; D perhaps matches TRBD1 (6 bases). Germline V CDR1 and CDR2: SGHVS, FQNEAQ. The ends were cut back, 5 bases at V and 4 bases at J, with 18 bases in the middle. The CDR3 has 16 residues. CDR3: CASSPMRGARGNTIYF. For the CDR3, the DNA is TGTGCCAGCAGCCCCATGCGGGGGGCGAGAGGAAACACCATATATTTT.

The chain is built from TRBV28 and TRBJ2-2, with 11 bases identical to TRBD1. In germline, CDR1 is MDHEN, CDR2 SYDVKM. Trimming removed 4 bases from V and 6 bases from J; junction bases left unmatched: 7. This CDR3 spans 16 amino acids. The CDR3 protein is CASSSSGTGGAGELFF. CDR3 bases: TGTGCCAGCAGTTCCTCCGGGACAGGGGGGGCCGGGGAGCTGTTTTTT. Combining the CDR3 with reference TRBV28 and TRBJ2-2 gives the whole variable domain DVKVTQSSRYLVKRTGEKVFLECVQDMDHENMFWYRQDPGLGLRLIYFSYDVKMKEKGDIPEGYSVSREKKERFSLILESASTNQTSMYLCASSSSGTGGAGELFFGEGSRLTVL.

V is TRBV9 and J is TRBJ2-7; 8 bases are a match to TRBD1. Unmatched junction bases numbered 6, after V lost 4 bases and J lost 3 bases. The CDR3 sequence is 14 residues long. Germline loops: CDR1 SGDLS, CDR2 YYNGEE. In DNA form, the CDR3 reads TGTGCCAGCAGCATATTCGGACAGGGCTACGAGCAGTACTTC. Translated: CASSIFGQGYEQYF.

The chain links TRBV5-4 to TRBJ1-2; perhaps TRBD1 as D (6 bases). CDR3 size: 14 residues. The germline V gene has CDR1 SGHNT and CDR2 YYREEE (reference sequence). Trimming took off 5 bases at V and 4 bases at J, with 15 bases between the two ends. The CDR3 loop reads CASRGRQDPYGYTF. As DNA, the CDR3 is TGTGCCAGCAGGGGGAGACAGGATCCCTATGGCTACACCTTC.

The CDR3 spells CASSQASGTTSYEQFF. Written as DNA, the CDR3 is TGTGCCAGCAGCCAAGCCTCTGGGACTACGTCCTATGAGCAGTTCTTC. The gene calls are TRBV4-2 and TRBJ2-1; 7 nucleotides match TRBD2. CDR1 and CDR2 from the germline V gene are LGHNA and YNFKEQ. V gave up 1 base and J gave up 8 bases; unmatched junction bases: 11. The CDR3 totals 16 residues.

The chain has TRBV10-1 and TRBJ2-7, with 10 bases identical to TRBD1. Trimming cost V 6 bases and J 7 bases; bases outside gene matches: 9. Germline V gene lookup returns CDR1 WNHNN and CDR2 SYGVQD (reference sequence). This CDR3 comprises 14 residues. CDR3 sequence: CASSARQGAREQYF. The CDR3 nucleotides read TGCGCCAGCAGCGCAAGACAGGGGGCTCGAGAGCAGTACTTC.

This CDR3 reads CASSYSKEFSYEQYF. The DNA for the CDR3 is TGTGCCAGCAGTTACTCGAAGGAGTTCTCCTACGAGCAGTACTTC. J is TRBJ2-7 and V is TRBV6-6, with D unclear. From germline, CDR1 is MNHNY and CDR2 SVGAGI (reference sequence). Trimming stripped 0 bases from V and 0 bases from J, with 9 bases between. This CDR3 is 15 amino acids long.

The rearrangement joins TRBV28 to TRBJ2-5; D is possibly TRBD1 (6 bases). This CDR3 is 12 amino acids long. Germline CDR1 reads MDHEN; CDR2 reads SYDVKM. Trimming left V 6 bases short and J 3 bases short, with 8 bases between. CDR3 in amino acids: CASRYREETQYF. In DNA, the CDR3 is TGTGCCAGCAGGTACAGGGAAGAGACCCAGTACTTC.

Only a few counts were recorded for this clone. The gene calls are TRBV11-2 and TRBJ1-4; a possible D gene is TRBD1 (5 bases). This CDR3 is 15 amino acids long. Trimming removed 5 bases from V and 7 bases from J, with 17 bases in between. CDR1 is SGHAT and CDR2 is FQNNGV in the germline V gene. The CDR3 is CASSRDGGLAEKLFF. The CDR3 bases are TGTGCCAGCAGCCGAGATGGGGGGTTGGCTGAAAAACTGTTTTTT.

The sample holds a few counts of this clone. This chain links TRBV15 with TRBJ2-7; the match to TRBD2 covers 13 bases. The CDR3 is made up of 15 amino acids. The germline V gene encodes CDR1 LNHNV and CDR2 YYDKDF (reference sequence). The V gene end was trimmed by 1 base and the J gene end by 5 bases; junction bases not matched to a gene: 2. CDR3 amino acids: CATSRVGTSGDEQYF. The CDR3 DNA is TGTGCCACCAGCAGAGTTGGGACTAGCGGGGACGAGCAGTACTTC.

V is TRBV29-1 and J is TRBJ1-1; no reliable D call. This CDR3 contains 13 residues. Germline loops: CDR1 SQVTM, CDR2 ANQGSEA. Trimming took off 8 bases at V and 1 base at J, with 14 bases between the two ends. CDR3 loop: CSLARPGNTEAFF. In DNA, the CDR3 is TGCAGCCTCGCTCGCCCGGGGAACACTGAAGCTTTCTTT.

The chain employs TRBV19 and TRBJ1-1; D unclear. V was shortened by 5 bases and J by 4 bases, with 11 bases between the two germline ends. Germline values: CDR1 LNHDA, CDR2 SQIVND (reference sequence). The CDR3 is made up of 13 amino acids. CDR3 sequence (DNA): TGTGCCAGTAGTCCGGAGCTGGGCACTGAAGCTTTCTTT. This gives the protein CASSPELGTEAFF.

This clone was counted only a few times. V is TRBV7-3 and J is TRBJ2-3, with 13 bases aligning to TRBD2. V was pared by 4 bases and J by 8 bases, with 9 bases of the junction left unmatched. The CDR3 totals 16 residues. The V gene's germline CDR1 is SGHTA and CDR2 FQGTGA. CDR3 nucleotide sequence: TGTGCCAGCAGCTCGGGACTAGCGGGATCTCAGAGTACGCAGTATTTT. As protein: CASSSGLAGSQSTQYF.

The chain is built from TRBV7-9 and TRBJ1-6; TRBD1 aligns across 7 bases. The germline gives CDR1 SEHNR, CDR2 FQNEAQ (reference sequence). The CDR3 has 13 amino acids. V dropped 5 bases and J dropped 9; count of bases not matched to a gene: 4. The DNA for the CDR3 is TGTGCCAGCAGCGACGACAGGGTTTCACCCCTCCACTTT. This translates into CASSDDRVSPLHF.